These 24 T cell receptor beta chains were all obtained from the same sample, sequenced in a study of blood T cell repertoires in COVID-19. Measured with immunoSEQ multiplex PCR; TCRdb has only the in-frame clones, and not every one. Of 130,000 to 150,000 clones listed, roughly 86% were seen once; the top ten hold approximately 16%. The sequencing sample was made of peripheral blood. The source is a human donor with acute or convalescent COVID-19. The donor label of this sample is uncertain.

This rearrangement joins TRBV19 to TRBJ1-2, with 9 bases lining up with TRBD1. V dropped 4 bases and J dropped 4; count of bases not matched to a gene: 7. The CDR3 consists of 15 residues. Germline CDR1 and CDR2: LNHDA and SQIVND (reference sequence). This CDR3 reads CASSTPGQGSYGYTF. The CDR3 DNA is TGTGCCAGTAGTACCCCGGGACAGGGAAGCTATGGCTACACCTTC. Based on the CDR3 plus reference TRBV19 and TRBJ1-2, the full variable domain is DGGITQSPKYLFRKEGQNVTLSCEQNLNHDAMYWYRQDPGQGLRLIYYSQIVNDFQKGDIAEGYSVSREKKESFPLTVTSAQKNPTAFYLCASSTPGQGSYGYTFGSGTRLTVV.

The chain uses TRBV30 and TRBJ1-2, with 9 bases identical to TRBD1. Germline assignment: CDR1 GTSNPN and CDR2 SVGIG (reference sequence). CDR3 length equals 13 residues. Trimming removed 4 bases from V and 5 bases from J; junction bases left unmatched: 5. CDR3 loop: CAWTPGQGYGYTF. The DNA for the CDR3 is TGTGCCTGGACGCCGGGACAGGGATATGGCTACACCTTC. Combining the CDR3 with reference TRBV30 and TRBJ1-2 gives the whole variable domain SQTIHQWPATLVQPVGSPLSLECTVEGTSNPNLYWYRQAAGRGLQLLFYSVGIGQISSEVPQNLSASRPQDRQFILSSKKLLLSDSGFYLCAWTPGQGYGYTFGSGTRLTVV.

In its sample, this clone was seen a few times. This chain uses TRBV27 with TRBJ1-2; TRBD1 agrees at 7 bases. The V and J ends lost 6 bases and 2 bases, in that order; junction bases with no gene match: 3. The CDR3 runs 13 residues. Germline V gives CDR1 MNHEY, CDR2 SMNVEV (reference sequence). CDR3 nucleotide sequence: TGTGCCAGCAGCTACAGGGGAAACTATGGCTACACCTTC. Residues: CASSYRGNYGYTF.

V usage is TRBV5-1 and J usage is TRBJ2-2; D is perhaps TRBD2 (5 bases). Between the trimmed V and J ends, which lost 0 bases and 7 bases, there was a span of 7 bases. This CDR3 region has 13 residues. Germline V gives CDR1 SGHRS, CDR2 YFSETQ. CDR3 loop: CASSLGRDGELFF. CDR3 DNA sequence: TGCGCCAGCAGCTTGGGCCGGGACGGGGAGCTGTTTTTT.

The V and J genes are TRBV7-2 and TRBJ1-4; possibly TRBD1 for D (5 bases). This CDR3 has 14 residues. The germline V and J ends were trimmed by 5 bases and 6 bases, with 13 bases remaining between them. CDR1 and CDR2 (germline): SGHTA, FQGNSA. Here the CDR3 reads CASSPGGEDEKLFF. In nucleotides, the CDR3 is TGTGCCAGCAGCCCCGGAGGGGAGGATGAAAAACTGTTTTTT.

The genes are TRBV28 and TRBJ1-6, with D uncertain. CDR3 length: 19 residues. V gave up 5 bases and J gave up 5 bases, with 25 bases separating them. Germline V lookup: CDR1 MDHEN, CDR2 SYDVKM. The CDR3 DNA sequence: TGTGCCAGCAGTCCCCAGCGGGGTGGGTCGGCTGGGAATAATTCACCCCTCCACTTT. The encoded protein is CASSPQRGGSAGNNSPLHF.

The CDR3 loop is CASSPKTGSGNSPLHF. In DNA form, the CDR3 reads TGTGCCAGCAGCCCTAAGACAGGGTCAGGGAATTCACCCCTCCACTTT. The chain has TRBV6-2 or TRBV6-3 and TRBJ1-6; 7 bases match TRBD1. Germline trimming cut 6 bases from V and 7 bases from J; bases unmatched to any gene: 12. CDR1 MNHEY and CDR2 SVGEGT come from the germline V gene. The CDR3 is made up of 16 amino acids.

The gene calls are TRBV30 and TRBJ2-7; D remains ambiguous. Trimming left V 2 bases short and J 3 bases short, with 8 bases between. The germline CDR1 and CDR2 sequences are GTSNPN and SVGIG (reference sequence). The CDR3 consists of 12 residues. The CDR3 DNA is TGTGCCTGGAGTCGTGGCGGCTACGAGCAGTACTTC. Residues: CAWSRGGYEQYF.

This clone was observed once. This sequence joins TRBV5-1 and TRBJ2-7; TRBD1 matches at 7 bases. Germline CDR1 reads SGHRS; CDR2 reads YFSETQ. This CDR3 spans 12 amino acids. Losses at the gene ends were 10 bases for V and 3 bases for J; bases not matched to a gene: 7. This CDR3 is CASSGQSYEQYF. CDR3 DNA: TGCGCCTCCTCGGGACAGAGCTACGAGCAGTACTTC.

CDR3 residues: CASSPGQGYNQPQHF. The CDR3 region has the DNA TGTGCCAGCAGTCCGGGACAGGGGTACAATCAGCCCCAGCATTTT. The rearrangement joins TRBV6-4 to TRBJ1-5, with TRBD1 identical over 10 bases. This CDR3 contains 15 residues. Germline CDR1 reads MRHNA; CDR2 reads SNTAGT. J was trimmed by 3 bases and V by 5 bases; bases with no gene match: 4.

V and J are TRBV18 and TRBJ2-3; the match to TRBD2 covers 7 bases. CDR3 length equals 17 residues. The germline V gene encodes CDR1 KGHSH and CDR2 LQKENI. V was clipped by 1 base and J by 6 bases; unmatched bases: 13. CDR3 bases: TGTGCCAGCTCACCACGGGTTAAGGGAGCGGGATCGGATACGCAGTATTTT. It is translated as CASSPRVKGAGSDTQYF.

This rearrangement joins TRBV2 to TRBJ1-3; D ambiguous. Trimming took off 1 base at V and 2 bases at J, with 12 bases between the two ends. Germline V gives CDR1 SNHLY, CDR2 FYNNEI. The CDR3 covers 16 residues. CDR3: CASSEGPRRTGNTIYF. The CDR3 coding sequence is TGTGCCAGCAGTGAAGGGCCCCGGAGGACTGGAAACACCATATATTTT.

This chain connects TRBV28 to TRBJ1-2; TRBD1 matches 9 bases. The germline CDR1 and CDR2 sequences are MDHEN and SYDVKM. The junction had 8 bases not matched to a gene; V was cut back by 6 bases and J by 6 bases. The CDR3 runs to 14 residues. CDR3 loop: CASSLGTGIHGYTF. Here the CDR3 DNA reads TGTGCCAGCAGCCTTGGGACAGGGATACATGGCTACACCTTC.

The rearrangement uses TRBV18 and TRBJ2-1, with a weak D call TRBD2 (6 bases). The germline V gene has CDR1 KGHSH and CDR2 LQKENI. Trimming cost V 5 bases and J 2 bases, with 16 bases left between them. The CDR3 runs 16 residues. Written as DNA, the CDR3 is TGTGCCAGCTCAAGGGCGGCGGGGAGGCCCTACAATGAGCAGTTCTTC. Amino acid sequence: CASSRAAGRPYNEQFF.

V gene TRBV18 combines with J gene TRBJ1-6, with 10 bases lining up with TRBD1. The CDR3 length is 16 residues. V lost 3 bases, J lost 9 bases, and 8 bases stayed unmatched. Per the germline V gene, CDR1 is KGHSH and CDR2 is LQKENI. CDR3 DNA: TGTGCCAGCTCACCGGGCCTACGACAGGGGGCTTCACCCCTCCACTTT. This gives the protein CASSPGLRQGASPLHF.

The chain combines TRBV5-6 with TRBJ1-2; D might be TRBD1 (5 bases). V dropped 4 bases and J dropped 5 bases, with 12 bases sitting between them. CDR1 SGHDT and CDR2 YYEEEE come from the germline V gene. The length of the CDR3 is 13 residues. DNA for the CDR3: TGTGCCAGCAGCGAATTAACAGGTTATGGCTACACCTTC. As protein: CASSELTGYGYTF.

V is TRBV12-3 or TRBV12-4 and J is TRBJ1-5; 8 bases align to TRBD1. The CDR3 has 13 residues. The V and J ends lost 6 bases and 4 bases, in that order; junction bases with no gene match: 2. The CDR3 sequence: CASRRTGNQPQHF. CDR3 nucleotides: TGTGCCAGCAGACGGACAGGGAATCAGCCCCAGCATTTT.

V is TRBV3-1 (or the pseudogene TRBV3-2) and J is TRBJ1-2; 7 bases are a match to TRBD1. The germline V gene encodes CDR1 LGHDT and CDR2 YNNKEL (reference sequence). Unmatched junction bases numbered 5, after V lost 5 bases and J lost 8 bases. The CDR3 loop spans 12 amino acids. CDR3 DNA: TGTGCCAGCAGCGACACAGGGGCCGGCTACACCTTC. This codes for CASSDTGAGYTF.

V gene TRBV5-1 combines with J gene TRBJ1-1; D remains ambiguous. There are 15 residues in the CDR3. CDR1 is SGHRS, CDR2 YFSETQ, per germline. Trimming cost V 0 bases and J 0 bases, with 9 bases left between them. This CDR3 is CASSLGLGVNTEAFF. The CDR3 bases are TGCGCCAGCAGCTTGGGGCTGGGCGTGAACACTGAAGCTTTCTTT.

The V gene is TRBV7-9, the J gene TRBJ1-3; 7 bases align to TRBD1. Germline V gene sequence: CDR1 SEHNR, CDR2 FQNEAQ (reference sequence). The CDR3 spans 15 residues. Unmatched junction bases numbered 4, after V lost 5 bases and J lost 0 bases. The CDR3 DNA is TGTGCCAGCAGCCCCGGGACAGTCTCTGGAAACACCATATATTTT. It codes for CASSPGTVSGNTIYF.

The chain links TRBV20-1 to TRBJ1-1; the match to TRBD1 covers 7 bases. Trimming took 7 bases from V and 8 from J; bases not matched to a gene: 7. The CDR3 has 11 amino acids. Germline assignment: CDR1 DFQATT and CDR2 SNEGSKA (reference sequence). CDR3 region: CSVLRDREAFF. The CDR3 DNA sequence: TGCAGTGTCCTAAGGGACAGAGAAGCTTTCTTT.

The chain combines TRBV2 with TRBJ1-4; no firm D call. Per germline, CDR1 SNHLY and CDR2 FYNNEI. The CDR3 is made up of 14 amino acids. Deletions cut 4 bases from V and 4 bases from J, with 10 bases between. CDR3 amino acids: CASSVNTVNEKLFF. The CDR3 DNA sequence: TGTGCCAGCAGTGTAAATACAGTTAATGAAAAACTGTTTTTT.

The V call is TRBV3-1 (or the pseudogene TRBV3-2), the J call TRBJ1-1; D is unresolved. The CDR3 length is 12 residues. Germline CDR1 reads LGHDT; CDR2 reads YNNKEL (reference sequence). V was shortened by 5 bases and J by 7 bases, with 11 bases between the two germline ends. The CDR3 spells CASSSRGGEAFF. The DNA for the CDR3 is TGTGCCAGCAGCAGCCGGGGTGGTGAAGCTTTCTTT.

CDR3 sequence reads: CASRGTGGGLSQPQHF. The DNA of the CDR3 is TGTGCCAGCAGGGGTACAGGGGGCGGTTTGAGCCAGCCCCAGCATTTT. The gene calls are TRBV2 and TRBJ1-5; 9 bases line up with TRBD1. The germline CDR1 and CDR2 sequences are SNHLY and FYNNEI. This CDR3 region has 16 residues. The V and J ends lost 6 bases and 7 bases, in that order; junction bases with no gene match: 13.